These 14 T cell receptor beta chains were all obtained from the same sample, sequenced in a study of blood T cell repertoires in COVID-19. The repertoire was sequenced with immunoSEQ multiplex PCR; TCRdb's copy has only in-frame clones and lacks some. In the table there are about 250,000 clones, 85% to 90% of which are singletons. The specimen sequenced was peripheral blood. Receptors were obtained from a young man with acute or convalescent COVID-19.

The V gene is TRBV11-2, the J gene TRBJ2-1; TRBD1 might be the D (6 bases). Between the trimmed V and J ends, which lost 4 bases and 3 bases, there was a span of 10 bases. There are 14 residues in the CDR3. Germline loops: CDR1 SGHAT, CDR2 FQNNGV. For the CDR3, the DNA is TGTGCCAGCAGCTCGGACAGCTTCTACAATGAGCAGTTCTTC. Its protein product is CASSSDSFYNEQFF.

The rearrangement joins TRBV3-1 (or the pseudogene TRBV3-2) to TRBJ2-3, with 9 nucleotides matching TRBD2. The length of the CDR3 is 16 residues. The trim removed 4 bases at V and 2 bases at J, leaving 7 bases unmatched. Germline V CDR1 and CDR2: LGHDT, YNNKEL (reference sequence). CDR3 loop: CASSLGSGRITDTQYF. The DNA for the CDR3 is TGTGCCAGCAGCCTCGGAAGCGGGAGGATCACAGATACGCAGTATTTT.

The genes are TRBV7-9 and TRBJ1-1, with D unresolved. The CDR3 length is 13 residues. The germline gives CDR1 SEHNR, CDR2 FQNEAQ (reference sequence). Trimming stripped 5 bases from V and 6 bases from J, with 13 bases between. The chain's CDR3 is CASSPGFVSEAFF. For the CDR3, the DNA is TGTGCCAGCAGCCCCGGGTTTGTCTCTGAAGCTTTCTTT.

There are a few counts of this clone. This chain joins TRBV7-2 and TRBJ2-7; 7 bases agree with TRBD2. Germline V CDR1 and CDR2: SGHTA, FQGNSA. Trimming removed 1 base from V and 4 bases from J; junction bases left unmatched: 4. The CDR3 contains 14 residues. CDR3 region: CASSLGLAFYEQYF. The CDR3 DNA is TGTGCCAGCAGCTTAGGACTAGCCTTTTACGAGCAGTACTTC.

The CDR3 bases are TGTGCCACCAGCAGAGATTCAACAGGGAGAAACACCATATATTTT. It encodes CATSRDSTGRNTIYF. This chain joins TRBV15 and TRBJ1-3; D may be TRBD1 (6 bases). The CDR3 runs 15 residues. The germline V gene encodes CDR1 LNHNV and CDR2 YYDKDF (reference sequence). Trimming left V 0 bases short and J 5 bases short, with 11 bases between.

The gene calls are TRBV28 and TRBJ1-1; perhaps TRBD1 as D (5 bases). The CDR3 has 14 residues. In germline, CDR1 is MDHEN, CDR2 SYDVKM. The V end lost 7 bases, the J end lost 4 bases, and 16 bases lay between the germline ends. CDR3 in DNA: TGTGCCAGCATCATTAGGGGCAGGGTCACTGAAGCTTTCTTT. It codes for CASIIRGRVTEAFF.

This sequence joins TRBV11-2 and TRBJ2-1; 10 nucleotides agree with TRBD2. Per germline, CDR1 SGHAT and CDR2 FQNNGV. The CDR3 loop spans 13 amino acids. Trimming took 5 bases from V and 13 from J; bases not matched to a gene: 8. CDR3 nucleotide sequence: TGTGCCAGCAGCCCTGGGACTAGCGTCAATCAGTTCTTC. It encodes CASSPGTSVNQFF.

The rearrangement joins TRBV28 to TRBJ1-2; TRBD1 matches 8 bases. The CDR3 covers 15 residues. CDR1 MDHEN and CDR2 SYDVKM come from the germline V gene. Trimming took 4 bases from V and 4 from J; bases not matched to a gene: 8. Here the CDR3 reads CASSSGQGVGYGYTF. The DNA of the CDR3 is TGTGCCAGCAGTTCCGGACAGGGTGTGGGCTATGGCTACACCTTC.

J is TRBJ1-2 and V is TRBV11-2; 10 bases map to TRBD1. The CDR3 is 14 amino acids. Trimming cost V 6 bases and J 5 bases; bases outside gene matches: 6. Germline CDR1 reads SGHAT; CDR2 reads FQNNGV. The CDR3 spells CASRGQGRGYGYTF. In DNA form, the CDR3 reads TGTGCCAGCAGGGGACAGGGGAGAGGGTATGGCTACACCTTC.

The genes are TRBV7-2 and TRBJ2-7, with 7 bases fitting TRBD1. Germline CDR1 and CDR2: SGHTA and FQGNSA. The CDR3 has 14 amino acids. The junction had 7 bases not matched to a gene; V was cut back by 5 bases and J by 3 bases. CDR3 DNA sequence: TGTGCCAGCAGCCCGGGACAGACTTACTACGAGCAGTACTTC. It is translated as CASSPGQTYYEQYF.

This clone was detected once. The V and J genes are TRBV19 and TRBJ1-2, with a weak D call TRBD1 (5 bases). The V and J ends lost 6 bases and 6 bases respectively, with 17 bases between them. The CDR3 is 14 amino acids. In germline, CDR1 is LNHDA, CDR2 SQIVND (reference sequence). CDR3 DNA: TGTGCCAGTAGCCCCCAGAAGGGGCCAGATGGCTACACCTTC. It codes for CASSPQKGPDGYTF.

The chain joins TRBV28 to TRBJ2-2; tentatively, D is TRBD1 (6 bases). Germline CDR1 and CDR2: MDHEN and SYDVKM. The CDR3 is 14 amino acids. V was shortened by 6 bases and J by 3 bases, with 11 bases between the two germline ends. Here the CDR3 reads CASSLTGYTGELFF. CDR3 coding DNA: TGTGCCAGCAGCCTCACAGGGTACACCGGGGAGCTGTTTTTT.

CDR3 protein: CASSVGLYDTQYF. The CDR3 nucleotides read TGTGCCAGCAGCGTAGGACTATATGATACGCAGTATTTT. The J gene is TRBJ2-3, the V gene TRBV9, with a weak D call TRBD2 (5 bases). The CDR3 covers 13 residues. Trimming shortened V by 0 bases and J by 6 bases, and 8 bases separated the two germline ends. Germline CDR1 is SGDLS and CDR2 is YYNGEE. Using reference TRBV9 and TRBJ2-3 for the parts outside the CDR3, the full variable domain is DSGVTQTPKHLITATGQRVTLRCSPRSGDLSVYWYQQSLDQGLQFLIQYYNGEERAKGNILERFSAQQFPDLHSELNLSSLELGDSALYFCASSVGLYDTQYFGPGTRLTVL.

The V gene is TRBV18, the J gene TRBJ1-1; 7 positions agree with TRBD1. The length of the CDR3 is 13 residues. The junction had 9 bases not matched to a gene; V was cut back by 9 bases and J by 5 bases. Germline V CDR1 and CDR2: KGHSH, LQKENI. CDR3 in amino acids: CASRATGETEAFF. The CDR3 nucleotides are TGTGCCAGTCGGGCTACAGGGGAGACTGAAGCTTTCTTT.